This TCR beta chain was documented in a study of blood T cell repertoires in COVID-19. Overall study: COVID-19 samples, acute and convalescent, were from the United States, Italy and Spain. PBMCs, B-cell-depleted T cells, or T cells provided the cDNA or gDNA that made up the material.

Cohorts were determined from participant-reported clinical history. The germline gives CDR1 DFQATT, CDR2 SNEGSKA (reference sequence). The V end lost 3 bases, the J end lost 4 bases, and 18 bases lay between the germline ends. CDR3 length: 16 amino acids. TCRdb's table, derived via immunoSEQ multiplex PCR, lists solely in-frame clones and lacks some. This table has hundreds of thousands of clones, roughly 89% appearing once. This clonotype was sampled from a woman between 35 and 50 years old who had recovered from COVID-19. Sequenced: PBMCs or T cells enriched from blood (not recorded which). The gene calls are TRBV20-1 and TRBJ1-4, with D perhaps matching TRBD1 (6 bases). The CDR3 is CSASKEGGRSNEKLFF. CDR3 coding DNA: TGCAGTGCTAGTAAAGAGGGGGGGCGGAGTAATGAAAAACTGTTTTTT.